This T cell receptor beta chain stems from a study of T cells in Graves' hyperthyroidism and ophthalmopathy. The CDR3 runs to 12 residues. CDR1 LNHDA and CDR2 SQIVND come from the germline V gene (reference sequence). The V and J ends lost 5 bases and 3 bases respectively, with 4 bases between them. With regard to this clonotype: What it recognizes is unknown.

Study findings and constraints: A 13 V-J signature model discriminated ophthalmopathy versus stable hyperthyroidism. Ophthalmopathy, which appeared later, was predicted by the model a median about 6.8 months before onset.

TCR beta CDR3 regions were amplified from RNA transcripts. HTBI primers drove first-round RT-PCR of the TCR CDR3. TCRdb redid the calling of the multiplex PCR reads with MiXCR, one entry per CDR3 protein. The data hold more than 250,000 distinct CDR3 sequences, with 12% to 15% observed a single time. Hyperthyroidism had been newly diagnosed in patients aged 18 to 65, and its duration was under 2 months. PBMCs were collected from a 10 ml volume of fresh peripheral blood. Sequences were obtained from blood. This clonotype was obtained from a woman aged 50 to 60 with Graves' hyperthyroidism that later progressed to Graves' ophthalmopathy. This chain uses TRBV19 with TRBJ2-2; D ambiguous. The CDR3 coding sequence is TGTGCCAGTAGTGGGGACACCGGGGAGCTGTTTTTT. This translates into CASSGDTGELFF.